This T cell receptor (beta chain) was sequenced during a study of metastatic and nonmetastatic thyroid tumors. TCRdb recomputed clones from the PCR reads via MiXCR. Of 45,000 to 65,000 clones in the sample, more than 15% are singletons; the top ten hold 2.5% to 3.5%. Thyroid surgery was performed in patients who had received no treatment beforehand. This clone was seen many times. The CDR3 is made up of 18 amino acids. With V trimmed by 1 base and J by 3 bases, 9 bases remained unmatched. Looked up from germline, CDR1 is SGHTA and CDR2 is FQGNSA. What was sequenced was blood. The rearrangement joins TRBV7-2 to TRBJ1-6, with 7 bases aligning to TRBD1. The TCR sequence derives from a female donor with papillary thyroid cancer or a benign thyroid nodule (not recorded which). Some clones in this sample may be carry-over from other donors' samples. The CDR3 protein is CASSLVVKGASYNSPLHF. DNA of the CDR3: TGTGCCAGCAGCTTAGTGGTAAAGGGGGCGAGCTATAATTCACCCCTCCACTTT.